A single T cell receptor beta chain is shown here with its context. Its antigen is still unknown. This record belongs to a study of response to subunit inactivated influenza vaccine. Regarding the study as a whole: The authors proposed limited new T cell recruitment per seasonal influenza vaccination.

V lost 5 bases and J lost 2, with 19 bases in between. The CDR3 covers 16 residues. Germline V gene data show CDR1 as SGHAT and CDR2 as FQNNGV. TCRdb redid the calling of the RT-PCR reads with MiXCR, one entry per CDR3 protein. The sample lists 600,000 to 850,000 distinct CDR3 sequences, 11% to 15% occurring once. The sequence was collected from a man between 45 and 60 years old who received an inactivated influenza vaccine. The chain employs TRBV11-2 and TRBJ2-7; perhaps TRBD1 as D (5 bases). The starting material was PBMCs from blood, obtained 14 days before vaccination. CDR3: CASSPVDGRAPYEQYF. The CDR3 bases are TGTGCCAGCAGCCCCGTGGATGGCAGGGCCCCCTACGAGCAGTACTTC.